The 6 T cell receptor beta chains presented below share a single source sample, sequenced in a study of T cells in Graves' hyperthyroidism and ophthalmopathy. RNA transcripts were the template for amplifying TCR beta CDR3 regions. HTBI primers were employed in a first-round RT-PCR of the TCR CDR3. Via MiXCR, TCRdb re-called the multiplex PCR reads, giving one row per CDR3 protein. The top ten hold roughly 16% of the sample, which has roughly 700,000 distinct CDR3 sequences, 15% to 20% seen once. Sequences were obtained from blood. The receptors stem from a man in his fifties with Graves' hyperthyroidism.

Remarks on this clonotype: A read error may account for a junction end that differs from germline. The J gene is TRBJ2-7, the V gene TRBV10-2; D not certain. Germline values: CDR1 WSHSY, CDR2 SAAADI. The CDR3 is 16 amino acids. CDR3 amino acids: CASGEKVYMTLYEQYF. The CDR3 DNA reads as TGCGCCAGCGGTGAGAAGGTTTACATGACACTCTACGAGCAGTACTTC.

This clonotype was counted ten times or more. The gene calls are TRBV29-1 and TRBJ2-7; TRBD1 is a possible D gene (6 bases). V was pared by 4 bases and J by 0 bases, with 10 bases between. This CDR3 spans 13 amino acids. Germline V gene sequence: CDR1 SQVTM, CDR2 ANQGSEA. This CDR3 reads CSVVIRGSYEQYF. CDR3 sequence (DNA): TGCAGCGTTGTTATCAGGGGCTCCTACGAGCAGTACTTC.

The V gene is TRBV5-1, the J gene TRBJ2-1; 9 positions match TRBD1. The J segment lost 3 bases and the V segment lost 4 bases, leaving 14 bases of the junction unmatched. The CDR3 runs to 18 residues. Germline V gene sequence: CDR1 SGHRS, CDR2 YFSETQ. CDR3 sequence reads: CASSPRPGTGWVYNEQFF. In nucleotides, the CDR3 is TGCGCCAGCAGCCCACGTCCCGGGACAGGGTGGGTCTACAATGAGCAGTTCTTC.

This clonotype was detected only a few times. The V call is TRBV18, the J call TRBJ2-7, with 7 nucleotides matching TRBD1. The junction had 8 bases not matched to a gene; V was cut back by 3 bases and J by 3 bases. Germline V CDR1 and CDR2: KGHSH, LQKENI. The CDR3 spans 15 residues. CDR3 in DNA: TGTGCCAGCTCACCTCCGACAGGGTTGAACTACGAGCAGTACTTC. Its protein product is CASSPPTGLNYEQYF.

This clonotype has a count of ten or more. This chain joins TRBV24-1 and TRBJ1-1, with D possibly matching TRBD1 (5 bases). Germline V lookup: CDR1 KGHDR, CDR2 SFDVKD. The CDR3 runs to 13 residues. V was clipped by 9 bases and J by 3 bases, with 13 bases between them. The CDR3 nucleotides read TGTGCCACCCATGACAGCGGTCACACTGAAGCTTTCTTT. Translated, it gives CATHDSGHTEAFF.

This clonotype showed up many times. The chain employs TRBV10-3 and TRBJ1-2, with TRBD1 matching 9 bases. CDR1 is ENHRY and CDR2 is SYGVKD in the germline V gene. CDR3 length equals 14 residues. J was trimmed by 4 bases and V by 5 bases; bases with no gene match: 5. CDR3 in DNA: TGTGCCATCAGTTCTGGACAGGGGAGCTATGGCTACACCTTC. Protein sequence: CAISSGQGSYGYTF.